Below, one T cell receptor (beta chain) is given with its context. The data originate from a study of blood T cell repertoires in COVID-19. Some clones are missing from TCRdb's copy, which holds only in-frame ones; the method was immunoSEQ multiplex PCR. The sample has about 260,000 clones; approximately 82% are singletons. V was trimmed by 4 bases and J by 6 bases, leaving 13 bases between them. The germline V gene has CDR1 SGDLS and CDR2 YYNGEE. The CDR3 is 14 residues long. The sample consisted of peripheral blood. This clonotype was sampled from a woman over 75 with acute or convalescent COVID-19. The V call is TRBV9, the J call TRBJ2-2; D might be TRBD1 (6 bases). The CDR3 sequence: CASSLQGVPGELFF. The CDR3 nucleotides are TGTGCCAGCAGCTTACAGGGTGTCCCCGGGGAGCTGTTTTTT.